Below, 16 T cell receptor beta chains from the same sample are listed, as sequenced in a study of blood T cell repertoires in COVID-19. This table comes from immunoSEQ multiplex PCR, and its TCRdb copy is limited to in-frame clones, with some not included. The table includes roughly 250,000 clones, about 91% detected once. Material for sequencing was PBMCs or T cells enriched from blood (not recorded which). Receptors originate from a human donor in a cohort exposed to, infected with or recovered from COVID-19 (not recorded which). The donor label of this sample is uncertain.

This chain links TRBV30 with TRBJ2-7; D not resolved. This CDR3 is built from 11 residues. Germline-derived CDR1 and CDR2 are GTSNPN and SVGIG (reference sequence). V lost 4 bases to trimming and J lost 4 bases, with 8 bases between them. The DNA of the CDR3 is TGTGCCTGGACACTCAATTACGAGCAGTACTTC. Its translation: CAWTLNYEQYF.

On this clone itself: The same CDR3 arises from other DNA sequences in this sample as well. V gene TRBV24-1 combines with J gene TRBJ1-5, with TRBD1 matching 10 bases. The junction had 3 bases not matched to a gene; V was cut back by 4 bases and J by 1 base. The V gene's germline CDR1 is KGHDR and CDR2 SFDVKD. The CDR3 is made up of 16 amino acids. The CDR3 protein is CATSDPGQGSNQPQHF. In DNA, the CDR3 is TGTGCCACCAGTGACCCGGGACAGGGGAGCAATCAGCCCCAGCATTTT.

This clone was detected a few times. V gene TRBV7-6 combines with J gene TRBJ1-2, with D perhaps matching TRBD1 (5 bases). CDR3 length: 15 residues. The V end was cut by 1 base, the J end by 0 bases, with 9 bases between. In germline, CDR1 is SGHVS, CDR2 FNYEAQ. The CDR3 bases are TGTGCCAGCAGCTTAGTGGCAGGGTCTAACTATGGCTACACCTTC. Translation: CASSLVAGSNYGYTF.

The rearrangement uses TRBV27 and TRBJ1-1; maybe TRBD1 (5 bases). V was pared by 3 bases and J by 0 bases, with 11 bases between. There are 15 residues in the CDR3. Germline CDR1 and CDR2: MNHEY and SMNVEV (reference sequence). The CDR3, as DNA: TGTGCCAGCAGTTTCTTGGAGGGGCTGAACACTGAAGCTTTCTTT. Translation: CASSFLEGLNTEAFF.

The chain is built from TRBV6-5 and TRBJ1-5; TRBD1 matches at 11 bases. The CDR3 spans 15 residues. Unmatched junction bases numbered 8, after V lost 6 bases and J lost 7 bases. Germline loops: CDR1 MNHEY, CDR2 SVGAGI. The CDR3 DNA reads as TGTGCCAGCAGAAGGACAGGGGGCTATAGGCAGCCCCAGCATTTT. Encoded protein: CASRRTGGYRQPQHF.

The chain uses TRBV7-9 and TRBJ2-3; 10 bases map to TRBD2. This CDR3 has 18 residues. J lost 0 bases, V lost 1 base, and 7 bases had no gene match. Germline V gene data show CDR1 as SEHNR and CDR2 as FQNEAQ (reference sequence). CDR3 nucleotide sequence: TGTGCCAGCAGCTTAGGAGTTAGCGGGGGGTCTAGCACAGATACGCAGTATTTT. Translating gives CASSLGVSGGSSTDTQYF.

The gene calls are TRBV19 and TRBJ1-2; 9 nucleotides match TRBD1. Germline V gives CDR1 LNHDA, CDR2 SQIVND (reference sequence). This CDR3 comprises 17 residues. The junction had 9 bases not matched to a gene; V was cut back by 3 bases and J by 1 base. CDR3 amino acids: CASSIGVMTGGNYGYTF. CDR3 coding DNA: TGTGCCAGTAGTATCGGAGTAATGACAGGGGGTAACTATGGCTACACCTTC.

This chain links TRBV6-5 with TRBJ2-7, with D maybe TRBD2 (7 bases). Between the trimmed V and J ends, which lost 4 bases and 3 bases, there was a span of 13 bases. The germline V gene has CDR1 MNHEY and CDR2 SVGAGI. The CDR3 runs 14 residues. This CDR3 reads CASSSRGGLYEQYF. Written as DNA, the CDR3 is TGTGCCAGCAGTTCGAGGGGGGGCCTCTACGAGCAGTACTTC.

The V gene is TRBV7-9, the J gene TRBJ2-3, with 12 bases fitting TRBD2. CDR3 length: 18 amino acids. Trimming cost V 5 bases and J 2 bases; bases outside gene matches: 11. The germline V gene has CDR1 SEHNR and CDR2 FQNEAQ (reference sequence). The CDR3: CASSLPPGLAGTTDTQYF. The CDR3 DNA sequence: TGTGCCAGCAGCCTCCCTCCCGGACTAGCGGGGACCACAGATACGCAGTATTTT.

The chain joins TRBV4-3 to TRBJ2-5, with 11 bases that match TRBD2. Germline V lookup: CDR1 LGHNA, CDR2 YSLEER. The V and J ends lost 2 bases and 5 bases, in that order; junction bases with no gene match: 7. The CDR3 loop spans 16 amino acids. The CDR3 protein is CASSQRGTSGYETQYF. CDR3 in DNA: TGCGCCAGCAGCCAACGGGGGACTAGCGGTTACGAGACCCAGTACTTC.

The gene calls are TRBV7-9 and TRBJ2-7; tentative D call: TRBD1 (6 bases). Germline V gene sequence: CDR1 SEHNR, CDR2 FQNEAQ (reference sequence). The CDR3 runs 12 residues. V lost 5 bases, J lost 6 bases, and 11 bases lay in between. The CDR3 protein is CASSRQDREQYF. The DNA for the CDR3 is TGTGCCAGCAGCCGACAGGATCGCGAGCAGTACTTC.

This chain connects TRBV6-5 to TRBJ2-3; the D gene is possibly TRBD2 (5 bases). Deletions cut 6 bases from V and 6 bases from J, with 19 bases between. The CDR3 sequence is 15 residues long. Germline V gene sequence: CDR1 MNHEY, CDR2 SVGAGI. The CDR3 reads CASSLRPEGRDTQYF. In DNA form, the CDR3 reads TGTGCCAGCAGCTTGAGGCCTGAGGGCCGGGATACGCAGTATTTT.

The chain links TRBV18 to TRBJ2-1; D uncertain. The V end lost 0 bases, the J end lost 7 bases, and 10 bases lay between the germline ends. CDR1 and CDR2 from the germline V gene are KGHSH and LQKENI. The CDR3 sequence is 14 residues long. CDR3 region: CASSPPAAGNEQFF. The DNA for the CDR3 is TGTGCCAGCTCACCACCCGCGGCCGGGAATGAGCAGTTCTTC.

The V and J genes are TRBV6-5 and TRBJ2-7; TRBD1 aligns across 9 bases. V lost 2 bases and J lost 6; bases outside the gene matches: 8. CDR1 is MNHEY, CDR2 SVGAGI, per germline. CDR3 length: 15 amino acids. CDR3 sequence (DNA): TGTGCCAGCAGTTACAAACAGGGGGCCTACACCGAGCAGTACTTC. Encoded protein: CASSYKQGAYTEQYF.

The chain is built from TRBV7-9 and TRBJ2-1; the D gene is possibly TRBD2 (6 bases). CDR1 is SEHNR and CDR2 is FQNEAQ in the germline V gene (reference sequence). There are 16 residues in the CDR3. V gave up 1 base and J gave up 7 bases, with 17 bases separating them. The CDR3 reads CASSLGQGGGGNEQFF. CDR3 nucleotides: TGTGCCAGCAGCTTAGGCCAGGGAGGCGGTGGAAATGAGCAGTTCTTC.

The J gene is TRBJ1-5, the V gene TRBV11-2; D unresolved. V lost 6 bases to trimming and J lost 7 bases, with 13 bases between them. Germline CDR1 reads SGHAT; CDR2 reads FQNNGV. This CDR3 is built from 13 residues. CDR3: CASSQTPGQPQHF. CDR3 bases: TGTGCCAGCAGTCAGACCCCGGGGCAGCCCCAGCATTTT.